The 31 T cell receptor beta chains presented below share a single source sample, sequenced in a study of blood T cell repertoires in COVID-19. TCRdb's copy holds only in-frame clones and misses some; the assay was immunoSEQ multiplex PCR. Here the sample spans approximately 240,000 clones, roughly 85% being singletons. Source material: peripheral blood. These TCRs come from a woman under 30 who had recovered from COVID-19.

This chain uses TRBV4-3 with TRBJ1-6; D remains ambiguous. The CDR3 is made up of 16 amino acids. V was cut by 0 bases and J by 4 bases, with 10 bases left in between. Germline loops: CDR1 LGHNA, CDR2 YSLEER. CDR3 sequence: CASSQENRIYNSPLHF. The CDR3 DNA reads TGCGCCAGCAGCCAAGAAAACAGAATTTATAATTCACCCCTCCACTTT.

The chain links TRBV19 to TRBJ2-1; D call uncertain. Germline-derived CDR1 and CDR2 are LNHDA and SQIVND (reference sequence). The CDR3 covers 16 residues. Trimming cost V 5 bases and J 4 bases, with 18 bases left between them. The DNA for the CDR3 is TGTGCCAGTAGTCTTGGGCCCTACCAGCCATACAATGAGCAGTTCTTC. Encoded protein: CASSLGPYQPYNEQFF.

The chain uses TRBV6-2 or TRBV6-3 and TRBJ2-7; TRBD2 matches at 10 bases. Germline loops: CDR1 MNHEY, CDR2 SVGEGT. The CDR3 spans 17 residues. The V gene end was trimmed by 2 bases and the J gene end by 3 bases; junction bases not matched to a gene: 10. The CDR3 protein is CASSYELAGASIYEQYF. As DNA, the CDR3 is TGTGCCAGCAGTTACGAGCTAGCGGGAGCCTCTATCTACGAGCAGTACTTC.

This chain links TRBV14 with TRBJ1-2, with D unclear. Germline V gene sequence: CDR1 SGHDN, CDR2 FVKESK. V was cut by 1 base and J by 5 bases, with 8 bases left in between. This CDR3 has 13 residues. The CDR3 sequence is CASSQVAVYGYTF. The DNA of the CDR3 is TGTGCCAGCAGCCAAGTGGCGGTTTATGGCTACACCTTC. The whole variable domain, filled in from reference TRBV14 and TRBJ1-2, reads EAGVTQFPSHSVIEKGQTVTLRCDPISGHDNLYWYRRVMGKEIKFLLHFVKESKQDESGMPNNRFLAERTGGTYSTLKVQPAELEDSGVYFCASSQVAVYGYTFGSGTRLTVV.

This chain uses TRBV3-1 (or the pseudogene TRBV3-2) with TRBJ1-6, with TRBD1 matching over 8 bases. Germline assignment: CDR1 LGHDT and CDR2 YNNKEL (reference sequence). V was pared by 4 bases and J by 5 bases, with 4 bases of the junction left unmatched. The CDR3 has 15 residues. CDR3 region: CASSPGQGDNSPLHF. CDR3 sequence (DNA): TGTGCCAGCAGCCCTGGACAGGGTGATAATTCACCCCTCCACTTT.

Only a few counts were recorded for this clone. The genes are TRBV6-2 or TRBV6-3 and TRBJ2-1; D perhaps matches TRBD2 (5 bases). V dropped 5 bases and J dropped 1 base, with 12 bases sitting between them. Germline V gene sequence: CDR1 MNHEY, CDR2 SVGEGT. This CDR3 comprises 15 residues. CDR3 sequence: CASSPRRGSYNEQFF. As DNA, the CDR3 is TGTGCCAGCAGTCCGCGTCGGGGTTCCTACAATGAGCAGTTCTTC.

The J gene is TRBJ2-2, the V gene TRBV10-3, with 10 bases that match TRBD2. V shed 8 bases, J shed 5 bases, and the junction held 8 bases outside the gene matches. The germline V gene encodes CDR1 ENHRY and CDR2 SYGVKD. The CDR3 is made up of 15 amino acids. Here the CDR3 DNA reads TGTGCCATCGGACCCGGACTAGCGGTAACCGGGGAGCTGTTTTTT. Its protein is CAIGPGLAVTGELFF.

The chain recombines TRBV7-2 with TRBJ2-2; the match to TRBD2 covers 9 bases. This CDR3 region has 17 residues. From germline, CDR1 is SGHTA and CDR2 FQGNSA. Germline trimming cut 5 bases from V and 6 bases from J; bases unmatched to any gene: 13. This chain's CDR3 is CASSPWLVAGVSGELFF. In DNA form, the CDR3 reads TGTGCCAGCAGCCCGTGGTTGGTAGCGGGAGTTTCCGGGGAGCTGTTTTTT.

The rearrangement links TRBV7-6 to TRBJ2-1; 9 bases agree with TRBD2. This CDR3 comprises 15 residues. CDR1 and CDR2 from the germline V gene are SGHVS and FNYEAQ. J was trimmed by 5 bases and V by 6 bases; bases with no gene match: 8. CDR3 sequence (DNA): TGTGCCAGCAGTTACGGACTAGCGCGAAACAATGAGCAGTTCTTC. Amino acids: CASSYGLARNNEQFF.

In this sample, this clone turned up a few times. CDR3 region: CASTQPGIHEQFF. The CDR3 DNA sequence: TGTGCCAGTACCCAGCCAGGGATCCATGAGCAGTTCTTC. J is TRBJ2-1 and V is TRBV19, with D possibly TRBD1 on 5 matching bases. This CDR3 is 13 amino acids long. Germline values: CDR1 LNHDA, CDR2 SQIVND (reference sequence). Trimming cost V 7 bases and J 8 bases, with 15 bases left between them.

V is TRBV21-1 and J is TRBJ1-2. TRBV21-1 is given as a pseudogene. The CDR3 spans 14 residues. This chain's CDR3 is CAILRWQPLDGYTF. For the CDR3, the DNA is TGTGCCATCCTGCGGTGGCAGCCCCTTGATGGCTACACCTTC.

This clone was seen more than once but under ten times. The chain combines TRBV6-4 with TRBJ2-2; TRBD1 matches 7 bases. V lost 10 bases, J lost 6 bases, and 2 bases stayed unmatched. The CDR3 extends over 11 amino acids. CDR1 is MRHNA and CDR2 is SNTAGT in the germline V gene. The CDR3, as DNA: TGTGCCACCACAGGGGCCGGGGAGCTGTTTTTT. Translation gives CATTGAGELFF.

The chain couples TRBV6-6 to TRBJ2-1, with 7 bases lining up with TRBD2. The CDR3 runs 15 residues. The V segment lost 2 bases and the J segment 5 bases; nucleotides outside the gene matches: 6. Germline V gene lookup returns CDR1 MNHNY and CDR2 SVGAGI (reference sequence). This CDR3 is CASSYRAGVDNEQFF. Written as DNA, the CDR3 is TGTGCCAGCAGTTACCGCGCGGGAGTAGACAATGAGCAGTTCTTC.

This chain joins TRBV10-3 and TRBJ1-2; D is unresolved. The CDR3 is made up of 12 amino acids. Germline assignment: CDR1 ENHRY and CDR2 SYGVKD. Trimming left V 11 bases short and J 3 bases short, with 13 bases between. In nucleotides, the CDR3 is TGTGCCTCTGGAGGTGAGGACTATGGCTACACCTTC. As protein: CASGGEDYGYTF.

The chain uses TRBV5-1 and TRBJ2-1; the D is unclear. Between the trimmed V and J ends, which lost 0 bases and 0 bases, there was a span of 13 bases. CDR3 length equals 17 residues. Germline CDR1 is SGHRS and CDR2 is YFSETQ. The CDR3 is CASSLGQVVSSYNEQFF. Written as DNA, the CDR3 is TGCGCCAGCAGCTTGGGGCAGGTGGTTAGCTCCTACAATGAGCAGTTCTTC.

The chain carries TRBV4-3 and TRBJ2-7, with TRBD2 matching 12 bases. This CDR3 is built from 17 residues. Germline values: CDR1 LGHNA, CDR2 YSLEER. V shed 1 base and J 4 bases; nucleotides not matched to a gene: 8. CDR3 DNA sequence: TGCGCCAGCAGCCAAGGACTAGCGGGAGTGTCTGGTTACGAGCAGTACTTC. It specifies CASSQGLAGVSGYEQYF.

The rearrangement joins TRBV30 to TRBJ1-2, with TRBD1 as a possible D gene (6 bases). V lost 3 bases and J 8 bases, leaving 16 bases between the germline ends. This CDR3 is 13 amino acids long. CDR1 is GTSNPN, CDR2 SVGIG, per germline (reference sequence). CDR3 protein: CAWSATGLWGYTF. CDR3 DNA sequence: TGTGCCTGGAGCGCAACAGGGCTATGGGGCTACACCTTC.

The chain combines TRBV10-3 with TRBJ1-5; 9 nucleotides line up with TRBD1. This CDR3 region has 15 residues. CDR1 and CDR2 from the germline V gene are ENHRY and SYGVKD. The V and J ends lost 5 bases and 7 bases, in that order; junction bases with no gene match: 9. CDR3 bases: TGTGCCATCAGTCTCGGACAGGGGATGGGGCAGCCCCAGCATTTT. Translated, it gives CAISLGQGMGQPQHF.

The chain joins TRBV27 to TRBJ2-7, with 12 bases that match TRBD1. Germline V gene data show CDR1 as MNHEY and CDR2 as SMNVEV (reference sequence). Unmatched junction bases numbered 5, after V lost 7 bases and J lost 4 bases. This CDR3 region has 14 residues. In nucleotides, the CDR3 is TGTGCCAGCAACCCGGGACAGGGGGCGTACGAGCAGTACTTC. Translated: CASNPGQGAYEQYF.

This clone has just one count. The chain joins TRBV3-1 (or the pseudogene TRBV3-2) to TRBJ1-1; 9 nucleotides align to TRBD1. The CDR3 is 12 amino acids. Unmatched junction bases numbered 3, after V lost 8 bases and J lost 5 bases. Germline V gene sequence: CDR1 LGHDT, CDR2 YNNKEL (reference sequence). Here the CDR3 reads CASQGTGTEAFF. For the CDR3, the DNA is TGTGCCAGCCAGGGGACAGGGACTGAAGCTTTCTTT.

The chain uses TRBV19 and TRBJ1-3; D call uncertain. CDR3 length equals 14 residues. Deletions cut 6 bases from V and 0 bases from J, with 9 bases between. CDR1 and CDR2 from the germline V gene are LNHDA and SQIVND (reference sequence). CDR3 in DNA: TGTGCCAGTAGGGACTCAAACTCTGGAAACACCATATATTTT. The encoded protein is CASRDSNSGNTIYF.

The chain links TRBV30 to TRBJ2-1; unclear D gene. Germline V gene data show CDR1 as GTSNPN and CDR2 as SVGIG (reference sequence). The length of the CDR3 is 13 residues. V was trimmed by 0 bases and J by 6 bases, leaving 9 bases between them. CDR3 nucleotides: TGTGCCTGGAGTGTAAATAGATTCAATGAGCAGTTCTTC. This codes for CAWSVNRFNEQFF.

This chain joins TRBV4-1 and TRBJ2-7; a weak D match, TRBD1 (5 bases). CDR3 length equals 17 residues. V was clipped by 0 bases and J by 7 bases, with 22 bases between them. Germline CDR1 and CDR2: MGHRA and YSYEKL. The CDR3 is CASSQEGSRTLLEEQYF. DNA of the CDR3: TGCGCCAGCAGCCAAGAAGGGTCAAGGACACTCTTGGAAGAGCAGTACTTC.

The V call is TRBV5-1, the J call TRBJ1-1; 7 nucleotides agree with TRBD1. Germline V lookup: CDR1 SGHRS, CDR2 YFSETQ. This CDR3 has 13 amino acids. V shed 8 bases and J 5 bases; nucleotides not matched to a gene: 9. CDR3 residues: CASNRGGTTEAFF. CDR3 DNA sequence: TGCGCCAGTAACAGGGGTGGAACGACTGAAGCTTTCTTT.

V usage is TRBV5-1 and J usage is TRBJ2-5; no reliable D call. V shed 4 bases and J shed 4 bases, with 11 bases lying between them. The CDR3 is made up of 13 amino acids. Germline values: CDR1 SGHRS, CDR2 YFSETQ. In DNA form, the CDR3 reads TGCGCCAGCAGCCTCGAGAGGCTAGAGACCCAGTACTTC. This encodes CASSLERLETQYF.

The rearrangement uses TRBV30 and TRBJ2-7; 10 bases are shared with TRBD2. Germline V lookup: CDR1 GTSNPN, CDR2 SVGIG (reference sequence). The V and J ends lost 4 bases and 2 bases, in that order; junction bases with no gene match: 14. The CDR3 length is 17 residues. The CDR3 sequence is CAWTPGVWTSGTYEQYF. The CDR3 DNA is TGTGCCTGGACCCCAGGTGTGTGGACTAGCGGAACCTACGAGCAGTACTTC.

V gene TRBV5-6 combines with J gene TRBJ1-1; 11 bases align to TRBD1. J lost 6 bases, V lost 2 bases, and 3 bases had no gene match. The CDR3 totals 14 residues. Germline V gene lookup returns CDR1 SGHDT and CDR2 YYEEEE. The CDR3 reads CASSFWDRGSEAFF. The CDR3 DNA reads as TGTGCCAGCAGCTTTTGGGACAGGGGGTCTGAAGCTTTCTTT.

V and J are TRBV6-5 and TRBJ2-2, with a weak D call TRBD2 (7 bases). The CDR3 is made up of 14 amino acids. Germline V gene lookup returns CDR1 MNHEY and CDR2 SVGAGI. The V and J ends lost 7 bases and 5 bases respectively, with 14 bases between them. The CDR3 DNA reads TGTGCCAGCACCAAAAGCGGGACAACCGGGGAGCTGTTTTTT. The encoded protein is CASTKSGTTGELFF.

The chain joins TRBV9 to TRBJ2-3; 7 positions agree with TRBD1. The germline V gene encodes CDR1 SGDLS and CDR2 YYNGEE. V dropped 0 bases and J dropped 0; count of bases not matched to a gene: 16. This CDR3 is built from 20 residues. The CDR3 DNA follows: TGTGCCAGCAGCGTAGGATCAGGACAGGCTTCCTACGCTAGCACAGATACGCAGTATTTT. Protein: CASSVGSGQASYASTDTQYF.

This sequence joins TRBV15 and TRBJ2-3, with D possibly TRBD1 on 5 matching bases. CDR1 and CDR2 from the germline V gene are LNHNV and YYDKDF (reference sequence). The length of the CDR3 is 14 residues. V was pared by 0 bases and J by 4 bases, with 8 bases between. The CDR3 loop reads CATSRDTGPDTQYF. DNA of the CDR3: TGTGCCACCAGCAGAGATACAGGCCCAGATACGCAGTATTTT.

V and J are TRBV19 and TRBJ2-6; D is unclear. V was clipped by 5 bases and J by 0 bases, with 17 bases between them. This CDR3 comprises 18 residues. Germline assignment: CDR1 LNHDA and CDR2 SQIVND (reference sequence). The CDR3 region has the DNA TGTGCCAGTAGTGCGATACGAGGTGGCCGCTCTGGGGCCAACGTCCTGACTTTC. This translates into CASSAIRGGRSGANVLTF.